This T cell receptor beta chain was documented in a study of CD4 T cells in relation to SARS-CoV-2 and coronaviruses. The wider study: PBMCs were cultured with antigen for roughly nine days before TCR beta sequencing. Broader study findings: In around three fifths of donors, memory CD4+ clonotypes crossrecognized SARS-CoV-2 and at least one common cold coronavirus spike. The assay detects memory recall responses, not culture-primed primary responses.

The germline V gene has CDR1 LNHDA and CDR2 SQIVND (reference sequence). The ends were cut back, 3 bases at V and 4 bases at J, with 9 bases in the middle. CDR3 length: 13 residues. Approximately 9 x 10^4 naive or memory CD4+ cells were cultured with CEF peptides for approximately eleven days. Points on this clone: No antigen is known for it.

TCRdb's table, derived via immunoSEQ multiplex PCR, lists solely in-frame clones and lacks some. The data hold some 46,000 clones, with about 80% observed a single time. Material for sequencing was naive CD4+ T cells from PBMCs, cultured in vitro. Subset reported: naive CD4+ T cells isolated by negative enrichment. This sequence originates from an adult with COVID-19. V is TRBV19 and J is TRBJ1-1, with D unresolved. CDR3 sequence (DNA): TGTGCCAGTAGTATGGAGGGCCCCACTGAAGCTTTCTTT. Its translation is CASSMEGPTEAFF.